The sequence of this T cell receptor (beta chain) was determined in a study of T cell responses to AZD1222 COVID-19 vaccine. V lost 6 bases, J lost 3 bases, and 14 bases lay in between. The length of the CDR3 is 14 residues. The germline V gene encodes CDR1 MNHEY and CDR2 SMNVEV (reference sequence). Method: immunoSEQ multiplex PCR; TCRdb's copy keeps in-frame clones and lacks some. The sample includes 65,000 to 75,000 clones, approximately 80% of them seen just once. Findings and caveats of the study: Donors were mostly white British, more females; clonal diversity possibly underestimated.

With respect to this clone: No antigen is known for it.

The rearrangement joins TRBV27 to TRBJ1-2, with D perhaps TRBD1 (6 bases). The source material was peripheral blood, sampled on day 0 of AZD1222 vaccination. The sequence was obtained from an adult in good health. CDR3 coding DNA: TGTGCCAGCAGAACAGGGAGAGGGGACTATGGCTACACCTTC. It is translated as CASRTGRGDYGYTF.